The 13 T cell receptor beta chains presented below share a single source sample, sequenced in a study of cytomegalovirus exposure and HLA in healthy donors (dated by TCRdb to the late 2010s). Library generation was performed with the immunoSEQ multiplex PCR assay. The multiplex PCR relied on a mix of 60 forward primers for TCR Vbeta segments and 13 reverse primers for TCR Jbeta segments. TCRdb carries this immuneACCESS record with in-frame sequences only. Its versions omit some clonotypes, under half of them owing to an unresolved V gene in the studies checked, with the rest unexplained. Here the sample has around 150,000 clones; around 88% occur a single time. The ten largest clones represent about 0.9% of the sample. The source material was PBMCs. The source is a woman in her twenties or thirties in good health and CMV-seronegative.

This chain links TRBV4-1 with TRBJ1-1, with 7 bases aligning to TRBD1. The CDR3 length is 13 residues. The ends lost 3 bases at V and 5 bases at J; junction bases unmatched: 3. CDR1 MGHRA and CDR2 YSYEKL come from the germline V gene. The CDR3 DNA sequence: TGCGCCAGCAGCCATACAGGGGAGACTGAAGCTTTCTTT. It specifies CASSHTGETEAFF.

This chain uses TRBV5-1 with TRBJ1-2, with a tentative D call TRBD1 (5 bases). This CDR3 has 15 residues. The germline V and J ends were trimmed by 4 bases and 3 bases, with 16 bases remaining between them. CDR1 is SGHRS and CDR2 is YFSETQ in the germline V gene. CDR3 sequence reads: CASSPRGSQDYGYTF. The CDR3 coding sequence is TGCGCCAGCAGCCCACGGGGGAGTCAGGACTATGGCTACACCTTC.

The rearrangement links TRBV28 to TRBJ1-4; 10 nucleotides match TRBD1. CDR1 is MDHEN and CDR2 is SYDVKM in the germline V gene. The CDR3 is 15 residues long. With 2 bases clipped from V and 8 bases from J, the junction kept 5 bases outside the gene matches. CDR3 bases: TGTGCCAGCAGTTTAGGACAGGGGGGTCGAGAAAAACTGTTTTTT. Translated, it gives CASSLGQGGREKLFF.

The rearrangement links TRBV4-3 to TRBJ1-5; 7 positions match TRBD1. After removal of 0 bases from V and 4 bases from J, the junction contained 3 bases not matched to a gene. The CDR3 has 15 amino acids. Looked up from germline, CDR1 is LGHNA and CDR2 is YSLEER. The CDR3 nucleotides read TGCGCCAGCAGCCAAGATCACAGGGGAAATCAGCCCCAGCATTTT. Translated, it gives CASSQDHRGNQPQHF.

CDR3 loop: CASSAGTARVGELFF. DNA for the CDR3: TGTGCCAGCAGCGCGGGGACAGCGCGGGTGGGGGAGCTGTTTTTT. The J gene is TRBJ2-2, the V gene TRBV9; TRBD1 agrees at 7 bases. The CDR3 extends over 15 amino acids. V lost 3 bases to trimming and J lost 8 bases; unmatched junction nucleotides: 10. The germline gives CDR1 SGDLS, CDR2 YYNGEE.

V and J are TRBV4-3 and TRBJ1-4; tentatively, D is TRBD1 (5 bases). CDR1 LGHNA and CDR2 YSLEER come from the germline V gene. CDR3 length: 13 residues. V shed 5 bases and J shed 5 bases, with 9 bases lying between them. The CDR3 bases are TGCGCCAGCAGCACCAGGGTAAATGAAAAACTGTTTTTT. Amino acids: CASSTRVNEKLFF.

This chain uses TRBV5-1 with TRBJ1-2, with a tentative D call TRBD1 (6 bases). The CDR3 covers 12 residues. V lost 0 bases, J lost 6 bases, and 6 bases lay in between. The germline CDR1 and CDR2 sequences are SGHRS and YFSETQ. CDR3 bases: TGCGCCAGCAGCTTGGAGGGGGATGGCTACACCTTC. Its protein product is CASSLEGDGYTF.

The gene calls are TRBV5-4 and TRBJ1-1, with unresolved D. Trimming left V 1 base short and J 0 bases short, with 10 bases between. From germline, CDR1 is SGHNT and CDR2 YYREEE (reference sequence). The CDR3 spans 15 residues. CDR3 region: CASSLSRLVNTEAFF. The CDR3 nucleotides read TGTGCCAGCAGCTTGTCCCGACTGGTGAACACTGAAGCTTTCTTT. Combining the CDR3 with reference TRBV5-4 and TRBJ1-1 gives the whole variable domain ETGVTQSPTHLIKTRGQQVTLRCSSQSGHNTVSWYQQALGQGPQFIFQYYREEENGRGNFPPRFSGLQFPNYSSELNVNALELDDSALYLCASSLSRLVNTEAFFGQGTRLTVV.

The chain combines TRBV7-9 with TRBJ2-3, with D possibly being TRBD2 (6 bases). The germline gives CDR1 SEHNR, CDR2 FQNEAQ (reference sequence). CDR3 size: 13 residues. The V gene lost 1 base and the J gene lost 4 bases, with 6 bases spanning the gap. The CDR3 region is CASSLGRADTQYF. The CDR3, as DNA: TGTGCCAGCAGCTTAGGGAGGGCAGATACGCAGTATTTT.

The chain is built from TRBV10-3 and TRBJ1-1, with 7 bases that match TRBD1. CDR1 is ENHRY and CDR2 is SYGVKD in the germline V gene. Trimming cost V 4 bases and J 3 bases; bases outside gene matches: 5. The CDR3 has 14 residues. DNA of the CDR3: TGTGCCATCAGTGCGGGACAGTCGTACACTGAAGCTTTCTTT. This translates into CAISAGQSYTEAFF.

The rearrangement joins TRBV15 to TRBJ2-6, with D maybe TRBD1 (5 bases). This CDR3 spans 18 amino acids. CDR1 is LNHNV and CDR2 is YYDKDF in the germline V gene (reference sequence). The V end lost 0 bases, the J end lost 0 bases, and 12 bases lay between the germline ends. In DNA, the CDR3 is TGTGCCACCAGCAGAGATGGGGCTGGATCCTCTGGGGCCAACGTCCTGACTTTC. Amino acids: CATSRDGAGSSGANVLTF.

The chain carries TRBV5-1 and TRBJ1-4; D call uncertain. The CDR3 is 13 amino acids. Germline V gives CDR1 SGHRS, CDR2 YFSETQ. V was clipped by 0 bases and J by 7 bases, with 7 bases between them. The CDR3 loop reads CASSLGPSEKLFF. The CDR3 coding sequence is TGCGCCAGCAGCTTGGGGCCTTCTGAAAAACTGTTTTTT.

The genes are TRBV4-3 and TRBJ2-1; no reliable D call. CDR3 length: 16 residues. Trimming removed 0 bases at V and 0 bases at J, with 9 bases between. Germline V lookup: CDR1 LGHNA, CDR2 YSLEER. Here the CDR3 DNA reads TGCGCCAGCAGCCAAGATGGGTACAGCTCCTACAATGAGCAGTTCTTC. It yields the protein CASSQDGYSSYNEQFF.